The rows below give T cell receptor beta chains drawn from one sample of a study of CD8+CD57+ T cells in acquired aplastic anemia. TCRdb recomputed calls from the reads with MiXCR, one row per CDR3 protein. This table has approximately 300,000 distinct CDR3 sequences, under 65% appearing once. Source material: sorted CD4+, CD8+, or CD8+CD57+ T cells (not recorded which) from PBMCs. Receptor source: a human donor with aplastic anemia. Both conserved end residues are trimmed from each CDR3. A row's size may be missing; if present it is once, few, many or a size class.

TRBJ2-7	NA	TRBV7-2	ASTGGSSYEQY
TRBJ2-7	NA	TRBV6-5	ASSYSSGDSDHEQY
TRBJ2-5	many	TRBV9	ASSATGEETQY
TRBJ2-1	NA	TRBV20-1	SASPSGDEQF
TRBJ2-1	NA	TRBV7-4	ASSVATQSSYNEQF
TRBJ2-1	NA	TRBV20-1	SARNGTTYNEQF
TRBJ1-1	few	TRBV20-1	SASIRYRGQLNTEAF
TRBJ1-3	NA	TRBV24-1	ATPYRGTGGGNTIY
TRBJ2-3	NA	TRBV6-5	ASTSTGSTDTQY
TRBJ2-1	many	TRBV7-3	ASSLRLTSLHNEQF
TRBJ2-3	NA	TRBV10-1	AISEPGDRGDTQY
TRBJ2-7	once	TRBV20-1	SAREVQNPYEQY
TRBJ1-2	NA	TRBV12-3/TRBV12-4	ASRPTGGSGYT
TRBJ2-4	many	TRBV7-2	ASSLAGSGIQY
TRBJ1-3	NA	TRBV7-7	ASSSGKSSGNTIY
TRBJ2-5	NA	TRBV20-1	SARMSGRALKGQETQY
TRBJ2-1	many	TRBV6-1	ASSHRGLNYNEQF
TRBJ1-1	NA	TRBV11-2	ASSPNTENTEAF
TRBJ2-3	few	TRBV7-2	ASSFTPTDTQY
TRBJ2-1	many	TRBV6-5	ASSRLGWVSYNEQF
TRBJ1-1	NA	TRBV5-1	ASSAGQGGTEAF
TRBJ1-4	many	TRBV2	ASSGQYNEKLF
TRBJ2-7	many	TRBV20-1	SARAGGNSYEQY
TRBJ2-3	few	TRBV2	ASRTSGGLPDTQY
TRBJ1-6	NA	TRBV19	DSNQDTTGSPLH
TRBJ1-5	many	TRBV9	ASSVSGTSNQPQH
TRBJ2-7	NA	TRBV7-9	ASSQTGTGYVEQY
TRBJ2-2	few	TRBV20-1	SARVPGNRSWTGELF
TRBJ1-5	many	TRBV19	ASNNRDTFNQPQH
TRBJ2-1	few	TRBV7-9	ASSLSAGGQF
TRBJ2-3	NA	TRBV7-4	ASSFYICSARVGLAPDTQY
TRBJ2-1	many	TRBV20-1	SASINEQL
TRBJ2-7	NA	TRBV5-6	ASSSGTGNNEQY
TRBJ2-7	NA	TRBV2	ASRRDRGPYEQY
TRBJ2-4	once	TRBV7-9	ASSPQDIQY
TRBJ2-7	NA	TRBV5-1	ASSWNGNSYEQY
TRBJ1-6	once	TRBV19	ASSPRVALNSPLH
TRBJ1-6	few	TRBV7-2	ASSLTGQYNSPLH
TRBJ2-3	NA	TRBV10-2	ASQPPGDTQY